This T cell receptor (beta chain) is from a study of technical replicates of blood from several donors. Repertoires were generated with immunoSEQ multiplex PCR, while TCRdb's copy carries only in-frame clones and drops some. The sample consists of 55,000 to 70,000 clones, roughly 91% of them appearing once. CDR3 length: 14 residues. Looked up from germline, CDR1 is SGHRS and CDR2 is YFSETQ. V dropped 6 bases and J dropped 2 bases, with 14 bases sitting between them. J is TRBJ2-5 and V is TRBV5-1, with D perhaps matching TRBD2 (6 bases). Sequencing input: PBMCs. This receptor was identified in a human donor in good health. Some clones in this sample may be carry-over from other donors' samples. CDR3 in DNA: TGCGCCAGCACCGGGGGAGAGCTACAAGAGACCCAGTACTTC. Residues: CASTGGELQETQYF.